These T cell receptor beta chains were read from a single sample in a study of blood T cells in healthy people across ages. TCRdb reprocessed the 5' RACE reads with MiXCR, giving one entry per CDR3 protein. The table has roughly 1,800,000 distinct CDR3 sequences, about 49% seen once. The specimen sequenced was blood. Receptors originate from a woman in her thirties or forties in good health. Both conserved end residues are part of each CDR3. Fields, in order: J gene, V gene, clone size, D gene, CDR3 protein, CDR3 DNA. The D gene is left open where the match is weak. Clone sizes are given selectively: once, few, many, or a class where the clone is expanded.

J gene: TRBJ2-1; V gene: TRBV7-2; clone size: NA; D gene: NA; CDR3 protein: CASSSLPGAVTDEQFF; CDR3 DNA: TGTGCCAGCAGCTCCCTGCCTGGAGCGGTCACCGATGAGCAGTTCTTC
J gene: TRBJ2-7; V gene: TRBV18; clone size: NA; D gene: NA; CDR3 protein: CASSPQVSGTYEQYF; CDR3 DNA: TGTGCCAGCTCACCACAGGTGTCGGGGACCTACGAGCAGTACTTC
J gene: TRBJ2-7; V gene: TRBV10-3; clone size: NA; D gene: NA; CDR3 protein: CAISELVKAEQYF; CDR3 DNA: TGTGCCATCAGTGAGTTGGTTAAGGCCGAGCAGTACTTC
J gene: TRBJ1-2; V gene: TRBV3-1; clone size: NA; D gene: NA; CDR3 protein: CASSQVISKGGYTF; CDR3 DNA: TGTGCCAGCAGCCAAGTTATCTCGAAGGGAGGCTACACCTTC
J gene: TRBJ1-2; V gene: TRBV4-1; clone size: NA; D gene: TRBD1; CDR3 protein: CASGQVDSRGLIDYGYTF; CDR3 DNA: TGCGCCAGCGGCCAAGTAGATTCCAGGGGGCTTATCGACTATGGCTACACCTTC
J gene: TRBJ2-7; V gene: TRBV29-1; clone size: NA; D gene: NA; CDR3 protein: CSVEDFAGSYEQYF; CDR3 DNA: TGCAGCGTTGAAGATTTCGCAGGGTCCTACGAGCAGTACTTC
J gene: TRBJ2-1; V gene: TRBV7-2; clone size: NA; D gene: NA; CDR3 protein: CASSSKNPGHNEQFF; CDR3 DNA: TGTGCCAGCAGCTCAAAAAATCCGGGACACAATGAGCAGTTCTTC
J gene: TRBJ1-2; V gene: TRBV7-9; clone size: few; D gene: TRBD1; CDR3 protein: CASSPSDRGVFYGYTF; CDR3 DNA: TGTGCCAGCAGCCCTTCGGACAGGGGAGTTTTCTATGGCTACACCTTC
J gene: TRBJ2-5; V gene: TRBV4-3; clone size: few; D gene: TRBD1; CDR3 protein: CASSQYLPGTGQETQYF; CDR3 DNA: TGCGCCAGCAGCCAATACCTCCCCGGGACAGGCCAAGAGACCCAGTACTTC
J gene: TRBJ2-7; V gene: TRBV6-2/TRBV6-3; clone size: NA; D gene: NA; CDR3 protein: CASVANYEQYF; CDR3 DNA: TGTGCCAGCGTGGCGAACTACGAGCAGTACTTC
J gene: TRBJ1-5; V gene: TRBV11-1; clone size: NA; D gene: NA; CDR3 protein: CASSPQPQHF; CDR3 DNA: TGTGCCAGCAGCCCTCAGCCCCAGCATTTT
J gene: TRBJ2-7; V gene: TRBV20-1; clone size: many; D gene: NA; CDR3 protein: CSARDPGVGLEQYF; CDR3 DNA: TGCAGTGCTAGAGATCCAGGGGTGGGCCTCGAGCAGTACTTC
J gene: TRBJ2-3; V gene: TRBV6-1; clone size: NA; D gene: NA; CDR3 protein: CASGNGGPSTDTQYF; CDR3 DNA: TGTGCCAGCGGGAATGGGGGCCCTAGCACAGATACGCAGTATTTT
J gene: TRBJ2-7; V gene: TRBV6-2/TRBV6-3; clone size: NA; D gene: NA; CDR3 protein: CASSYSKHETGSYEQYF; CDR3 DNA: TGTGCCAGCAGTTACTCGAAGCATGAAACAGGCTCCTACGAGCAGTACTTC
J gene: TRBJ2-3; V gene: TRBV20-1; clone size: NA; D gene: TRBD2; CDR3 protein: CSATAGSTDTQYF; CDR3 DNA: TGCAGTGCTACAGCGGGAAGCACAGATACGCAGTATTTT
J gene: TRBJ2-5; V gene: TRBV20-1; clone size: NA; D gene: TRBD2; CDR3 protein: CSADGTSGGLNQQETQYF; CDR3 DNA: TGCAGTGCGGATGGGACTAGCGGGGGGCTTAATCAACAAGAGACCCAGTACTTC
J gene: TRBJ2-3; V gene: TRBV6-5; clone size: few; D gene: NA; CDR3 protein: CASRKLLSTDTQYF; CDR3 DNA: TGTGCCAGCAGAAAGTTGTTGAGCACAGATACGCAGTATTTT
J gene: TRBJ2-5; V gene: TRBV6-2/TRBV6-3; clone size: NA; D gene: NA; CDR3 protein: CASSASPWETQYF; CDR3 DNA: TGTGCCAGCAGTGCCAGTCCCTGGGAGACCCAGTACTTC
J gene: TRBJ1-6; V gene: TRBV6-2/TRBV6-3; clone size: few; D gene: NA; CDR3 protein: CASTPWRPNNSPLHF; CDR3 DNA: TGTGCCAGCACCCCATGGCGGCCTAATAATTCACCCCTCCACTTT
J gene: TRBJ1-1; V gene: TRBV4-2; clone size: NA; D gene: NA; CDR3 protein: CASSPLTMGGKNTEAFF; CDR3 DNA: TGTGCCAGCAGCCCTCTCACAATGGGCGGGAAGAACACTGAAGCTTTCTTT
J gene: TRBJ2-1; V gene: TRBV5-1; clone size: NA; D gene: TRBD2; CDR3 protein: CASSPGTSGGEFF; CDR3 DNA: TGCGCCAGCAGCCCTGGGACTAGCGGGGGAGAGTTCTTC
J gene: TRBJ2-7; V gene: TRBV20-1; clone size: NA; D gene: TRBD1; CDR3 protein: CSARATGASYEQYF; CDR3 DNA: TGCAGTGCTAGGGCGACAGGGGCCTCCTACGAGCAGTACTTC
J gene: TRBJ2-7; V gene: TRBV7-8; clone size: NA; D gene: NA; CDR3 protein: CASSTHYRRYF; CDR3 DNA: TGTGCCAGCAGCACCCACTACAGAAGGTACTTC
J gene: TRBJ2-1; V gene: TRBV5-1; clone size: few; D gene: NA; CDR3 protein: CASGSETSSYNEQFF; CDR3 DNA: TGCGCCAGCGGCTCCGAGACTAGCTCCTACAATGAGCAGTTCTTC
J gene: TRBJ1-2; V gene: TRBV7-2; clone size: NA; D gene: NA; CDR3 protein: CASSLDNLRGYTF; CDR3 DNA: TGTGCCAGCAGCTTAGACAACCTTAGGGGCTACACCTTC
J gene: TRBJ2-5; V gene: TRBV18; clone size: NA; D gene: TRBD1; CDR3 protein: CASSPPGTAETQYF; CDR3 DNA: TGTGCCAGCTCACCACCAGGGACAGCGGAGACCCAGTACTTC
J gene: TRBJ1-5; V gene: TRBV20-1; clone size: NA; D gene: TRBD1; CDR3 protein: CSAYRDRGPYSNQPQHF; CDR3 DNA: TGCAGTGCTTACCGGGACAGGGGCCCGTATAGCAATCAGCCCCAGCATTTT
J gene: TRBJ2-7; V gene: TRBV10-3; clone size: NA; D gene: TRBD1; CDR3 protein: CANSETGASVFYEQYF; CDR3 DNA: TGTGCCAACTCCGAGACAGGGGCTTCTGTTTTCTACGAGCAGTACTTC
J gene: TRBJ2-7; V gene: TRBV20-1; clone size: few; D gene: NA; CDR3 protein: CSARDLRGYGGDGEQYF; CDR3 DNA: TGCAGTGCTAGAGATTTAAGAGGGTATGGAGGGGACGGAGAGCAGTACTTC
J gene: TRBJ1-5; V gene: TRBV12-3/TRBV12-4; clone size: NA; D gene: NA; CDR3 protein: CASSFTPRGNQPQHF; CDR3 DNA: TGTGCCAGCAGTTTTACCCCCAGAGGGAATCAGCCCCAGCATTTT
J gene: TRBJ2-7; V gene: TRBV20-1; clone size: few; D gene: NA; CDR3 protein: CSARDWGSPYEQYF; CDR3 DNA: TGCAGTGCTAGAGACTGGGGGTCTCCCTACGAGCAGTACTTC
J gene: TRBJ1-2; V gene: TRBV6-6; clone size: NA; D gene: NA; CDR3 protein: CASSYPKENYGYTF; CDR3 DNA: TGTGCCAGCAGCTACCCGAAAGAAAACTATGGCTACACCTTC
J gene: TRBJ1-6; V gene: TRBV5-5; clone size: NA; D gene: NA; CDR3 protein: CASSRDPSSPLHF; CDR3 DNA: TGTGCCAGCAGCCGGGACCCCAGTTCACCCCTCCACTTT
J gene: TRBJ2-4; V gene: TRBV24-1; clone size: NA; D gene: NA; CDR3 protein: CATSDPTGSKNIQYF; CDR3 DNA: TGTGCCACCAGTGACCCTACAGGGTCTAAAAACATTCAGTACTTC
J gene: TRBJ2-3; V gene: TRBV3-1; clone size: NA; D gene: TRBD2; CDR3 protein: CASSQRLAGITDTQYF; CDR3 DNA: TGTGCCAGCAGCCAGAGACTAGCGGGGATCACAGATACGCAGTATTTT
J gene: TRBJ1-5; V gene: TRBV12-3/TRBV12-4; clone size: NA; D gene: TRBD1; CDR3 protein: CASSSTGSGQPQHF; CDR3 DNA: TGTGCCAGCAGTTCGACAGGGTCGGGTCAGCCCCAGCATTTT
J gene: TRBJ2-6; V gene: TRBV4-1; clone size: NA; D gene: TRBD1; CDR3 protein: CASSPQGQAYSGANVLTF; CDR3 DNA: TGCGCCAGCAGCCCCCAAGGACAGGCTTACTCTGGGGCCAACGTCCTGACTTTC
J gene: TRBJ1-2; V gene: TRBV27; clone size: once; D gene: TRBD1; CDR3 protein: CASSLSTGPRYGYTF; CDR3 DNA: TGTGCCAGCAGTTTATCGACAGGGCCGAGATATGGCTACACCTTC
J gene: TRBJ1-6; V gene: TRBV3-1; clone size: NA; D gene: NA; CDR3 protein: CASSQDRKEDNSPLHF; CDR3 DNA: TGTGCCAGCAGCCAAGATCGGAAGGAGGATAATTCACCCCTCCACTTT
J gene: TRBJ2-5; V gene: TRBV7-3; clone size: NA; D gene: NA; CDR3 protein: CASSSDHPETQYF; CDR3 DNA: TGTGCCAGCAGCTCGGACCACCCAGAGACCCAGTACTTC
J gene: TRBJ1-2; V gene: TRBV6-2/TRBV6-3; clone size: NA; D gene: TRBD1; CDR3 protein: CASSRPGTGVYGYTF; CDR3 DNA: TGTGCCAGCAGTAGACCCGGGACAGGGGTCTATGGCTACACCTTC
J gene: TRBJ2-1; V gene: TRBV20-1; clone size: many; D gene: NA; CDR3 protein: CSASSYNEQFF; CDR3 DNA: TGCAGCGCCAGCTCCTACAATGAGCAGTTCTTC
J gene: TRBJ1-1; V gene: TRBV20-1; clone size: once; D gene: TRBD1; CDR3 protein: CSARVVGEGGPFF; CDR3 DNA: TGCAGTGCTAGAGTTGTGGGAGAAGGGGGCCCTTTCTTT
J gene: TRBJ2-4; V gene: TRBV29-1; clone size: NA; D gene: TRBD2; CDR3 protein: CSVVGGGGALNIQYF; CDR3 DNA: TGCAGCGTTGTGGGTGGCGGGGGGGCCCTAAACATTCAGTACTTC
J gene: TRBJ2-7; V gene: TRBV2; clone size: NA; D gene: NA; CDR3 protein: CASSESARVYEQYF; CDR3 DNA: TGTGCCAGCAGTGAGTCGGCCAGGGTATACGAGCAGTACTTC
J gene: TRBJ2-3; V gene: TRBV27; clone size: few; D gene: TRBD1; CDR3 protein: CASSDPPPGTGGIDTQYF; CDR3 DNA: TGTGCCAGCAGTGATCCCCCTCCCGGGACAGGGGGTATAGATACGCAGTATTTT
J gene: TRBJ1-1; V gene: TRBV12-3/TRBV12-4; clone size: NA; D gene: NA; CDR3 protein: CASRGQGTMNTEAFF; CDR3 DNA: TGTGCCAGCAGAGGGCAGGGGACAATGAACACTGAAGCTTTCTTT
J gene: TRBJ2-6; V gene: TRBV5-6; clone size: few; D gene: NA; CDR3 protein: CASSLGHMISGANVLTF; CDR3 DNA: TGTGCCAGCAGCTTAGGACATATGATCTCTGGGGCCAACGTCCTGACTTTC
J gene: TRBJ2-5; V gene: TRBV20-1; clone size: NA; D gene: TRBD1; CDR3 protein: CSTSEQGPGETQYF; CDR3 DNA: TGCAGTACTTCAGAACAGGGGCCAGGGGAGACCCAGTACTTC
J gene: TRBJ2-7; V gene: TRBV28; clone size: few; D gene: NA; CDR3 protein: CASSPPGQRPSYEQYF; CDR3 DNA: TGTGCCAGCAGTCCCCCCGGACAGCGTCCCTCCTACGAGCAGTACTTC
J gene: TRBJ2-7; V gene: TRBV7-2; clone size: NA; D gene: TRBD2; CDR3 protein: CASSTSGGEDEQYF; CDR3 DNA: TGTGCCAGCAGCACTAGCGGGGGGGAGGACGAGCAGTACTTC
J gene: TRBJ2-4; V gene: TRBV18; clone size: NA; D gene: NA; CDR3 protein: CASSRGTASPNIQYF; CDR3 DNA: TGTGCCAGCTCTCGCGGGACAGCATCACCAAACATTCAGTACTTC
J gene: TRBJ1-2; V gene: TRBV5-1; clone size: NA; D gene: NA; CDR3 protein: CASSLVRGYYGYTF; CDR3 DNA: TGCGCCAGCAGCTTGGTGCGGGGGTACTATGGCTACACCTTC
J gene: TRBJ1-5; V gene: TRBV12-3/TRBV12-4; clone size: NA; D gene: TRBD1; CDR3 protein: CATNVQGGNQPQHF; CDR3 DNA: TGTGCCACTAACGTCCAGGGGGGCAATCAGCCCCAGCATTTT
J gene: TRBJ1-2; V gene: TRBV29-1; clone size: few; D gene: TRBD1; CDR3 protein: CSALGGQGANYGYTF; CDR3 DNA: TGCAGCGCCCTAGGTGGACAGGGAGCTAACTATGGCTACACCTTC